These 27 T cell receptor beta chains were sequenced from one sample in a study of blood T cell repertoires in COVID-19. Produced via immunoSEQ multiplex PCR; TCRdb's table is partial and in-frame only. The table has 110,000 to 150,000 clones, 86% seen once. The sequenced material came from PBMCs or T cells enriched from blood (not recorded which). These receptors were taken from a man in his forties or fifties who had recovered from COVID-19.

CDR3 loop: CASSFTTSVSSYNEQFF. The CDR3 DNA sequence: TGTGCCAGCAGCTTTACGACTAGCGTGAGCTCCTACAATGAGCAGTTCTTC. The rearrangement joins TRBV7-9 to TRBJ2-1, with 8 nucleotides matching TRBD2. V gave up 3 bases and J gave up 0 bases; unmatched junction bases: 7. The CDR3 sequence is 17 residues long. Looked up from germline, CDR1 is SEHNR and CDR2 is FQNEAQ (reference sequence).

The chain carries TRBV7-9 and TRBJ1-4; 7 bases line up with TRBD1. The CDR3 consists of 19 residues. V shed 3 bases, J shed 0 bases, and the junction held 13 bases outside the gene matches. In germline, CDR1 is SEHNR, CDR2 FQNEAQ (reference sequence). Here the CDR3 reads CASSFRDSLRLATNEKLFF. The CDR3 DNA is TGTGCCAGCAGCTTTCGGGACAGTCTAAGACTCGCAACTAATGAAAAACTGTTTTTT.

CDR3 DNA: TGTGCCAGCAGTTTCACGGACAGGGTTTACGAGCAGTACGTC. Protein: CASSFTDRVYEQYV. The chain employs TRBV28 and TRBJ2-7; 8 nucleotides align to TRBD1. After removal of 3 bases from V and 4 bases from J, the junction contained 5 bases not matched to a gene. The CDR3 runs 14 residues. Germline V gives CDR1 MDHEN, CDR2 SYDVKM.

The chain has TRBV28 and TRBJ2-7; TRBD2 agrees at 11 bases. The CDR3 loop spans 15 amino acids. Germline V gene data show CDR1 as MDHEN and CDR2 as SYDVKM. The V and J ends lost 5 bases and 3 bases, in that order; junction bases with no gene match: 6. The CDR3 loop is CASSRGTSGDYEQYV. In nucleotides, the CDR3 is TGTGCCAGCAGTAGAGGGACTAGCGGTGACTACGAGCAGTACGTC.

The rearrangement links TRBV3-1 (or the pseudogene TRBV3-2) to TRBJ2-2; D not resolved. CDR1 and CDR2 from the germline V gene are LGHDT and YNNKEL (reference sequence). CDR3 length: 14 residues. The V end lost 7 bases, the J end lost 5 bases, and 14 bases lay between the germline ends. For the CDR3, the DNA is TGTGCCAGCATGGGCTCCCACCGGACCGGGGAGCTGTTTTTT. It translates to CASMGSHRTGELFF.

The CDR3 reads CASSPTSTGVETQYF. The CDR3 nucleotides are TGTGCCAGCTCGCCCACTTCGACAGGGGTCGAGACCCAGTACTTC. The chain uses TRBV18 and TRBJ2-5, with 8 nucleotides matching TRBD1. Germline loops: CDR1 KGHSH, CDR2 LQKENI. The CDR3 runs to 15 residues. V gave up 6 bases and J gave up 5 bases; unmatched junction bases: 11.

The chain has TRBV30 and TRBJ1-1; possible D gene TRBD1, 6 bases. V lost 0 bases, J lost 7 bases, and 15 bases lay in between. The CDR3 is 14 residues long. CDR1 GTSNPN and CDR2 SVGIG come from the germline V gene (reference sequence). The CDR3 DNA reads TGTGCCTGGAGTGTCTTGCCCCGGACAGATGAAGCTTTCTTT. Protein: CAWSVLPRTDEAFF.

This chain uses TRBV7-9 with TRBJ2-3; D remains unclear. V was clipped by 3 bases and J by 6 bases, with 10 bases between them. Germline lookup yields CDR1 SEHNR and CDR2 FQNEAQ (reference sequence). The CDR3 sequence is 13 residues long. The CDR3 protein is CASSFQRRDTQYF. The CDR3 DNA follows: TGTGCCAGCAGCTTCCAGCGTAGGGATACGCAGTATTTT.

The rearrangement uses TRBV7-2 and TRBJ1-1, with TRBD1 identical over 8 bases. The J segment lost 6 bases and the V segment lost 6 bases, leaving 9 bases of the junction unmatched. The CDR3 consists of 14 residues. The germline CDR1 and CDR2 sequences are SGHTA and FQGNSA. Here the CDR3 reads CASRGPGGWSEAFF. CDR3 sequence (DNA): TGTGCCAGCAGGGGACCAGGGGGCTGGTCTGAAGCTTTCTTT.

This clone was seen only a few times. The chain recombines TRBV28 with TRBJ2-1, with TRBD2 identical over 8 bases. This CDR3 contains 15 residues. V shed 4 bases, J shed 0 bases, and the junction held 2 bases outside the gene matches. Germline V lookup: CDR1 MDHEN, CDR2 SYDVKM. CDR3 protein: CASSSAGGSYNEQFF. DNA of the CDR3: TGTGCCAGCAGTTCTGCGGGAGGCTCCTACAATGAGCAGTTCTTC.

CDR3 region: CASRSEGASYGYTF. DNA of the CDR3: TGTGCCAGCAGGTCAGAGGGCGCCTCCTATGGCTACACCTTC. The chain couples TRBV6-4 to TRBJ1-2; no reliable D call. The CDR3 extends over 14 amino acids. The germline V gene encodes CDR1 MRHNA and CDR2 SNTAGT. The ends were cut back, 6 bases at V and 4 bases at J, with 15 bases in the middle.

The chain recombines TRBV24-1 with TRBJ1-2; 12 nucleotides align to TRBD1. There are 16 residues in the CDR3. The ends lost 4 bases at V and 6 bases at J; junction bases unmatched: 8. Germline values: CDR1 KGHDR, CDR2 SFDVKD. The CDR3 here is CATSDSGTGGGNGYTF. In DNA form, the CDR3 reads TGTGCCACCAGTGACTCCGGGACAGGGGGCGGGAATGGCTACACCTTC.

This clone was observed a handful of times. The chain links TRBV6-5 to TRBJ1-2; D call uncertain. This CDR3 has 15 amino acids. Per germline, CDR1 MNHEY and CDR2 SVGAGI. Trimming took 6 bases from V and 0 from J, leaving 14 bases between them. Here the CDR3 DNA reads TGTGCCAGCAGAAATGGACGGGGAGCTAACTATGGCTACACCTTC. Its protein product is CASRNGRGANYGYTF.

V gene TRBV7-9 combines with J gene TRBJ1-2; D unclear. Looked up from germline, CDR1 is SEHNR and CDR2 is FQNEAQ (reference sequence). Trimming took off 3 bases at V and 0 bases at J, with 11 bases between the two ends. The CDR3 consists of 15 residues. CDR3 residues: CASSFGTSANYGYTF. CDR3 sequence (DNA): TGTGCCAGCAGCTTCGGTACGTCCGCTAACTATGGCTACACCTTC.

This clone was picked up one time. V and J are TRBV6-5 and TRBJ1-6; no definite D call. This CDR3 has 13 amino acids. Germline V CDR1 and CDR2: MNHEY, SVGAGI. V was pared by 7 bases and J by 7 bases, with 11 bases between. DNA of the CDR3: TGTGCCAGCAAGTCAGAAAAAAATTCACCCCTCCACTTT. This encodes CASKSEKNSPLHF.

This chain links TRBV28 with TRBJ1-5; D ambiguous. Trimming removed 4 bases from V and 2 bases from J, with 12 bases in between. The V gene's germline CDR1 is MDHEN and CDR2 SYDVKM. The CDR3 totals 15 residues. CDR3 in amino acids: CASSWGGTGNQPQHF. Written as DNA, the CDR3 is TGTGCCAGCAGTTGGGGAGGTACGGGCAATCAGCCCCAGCATTTT.

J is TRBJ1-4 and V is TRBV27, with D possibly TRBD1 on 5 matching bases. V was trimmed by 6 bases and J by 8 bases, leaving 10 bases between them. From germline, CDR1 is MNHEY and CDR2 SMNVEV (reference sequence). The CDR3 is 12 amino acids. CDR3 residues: CASRTATEKLFF. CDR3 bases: TGTGCCAGCAGGACAGCCACAGAAAAACTGTTTTTT.

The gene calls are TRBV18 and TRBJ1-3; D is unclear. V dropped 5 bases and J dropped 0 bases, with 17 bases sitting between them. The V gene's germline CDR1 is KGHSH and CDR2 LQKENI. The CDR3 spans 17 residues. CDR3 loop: CASSSARIGNSGNTIYF. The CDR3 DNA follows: TGTGCCAGCTCATCAGCCCGGATCGGGAACTCTGGAAACACCATATATTTT.

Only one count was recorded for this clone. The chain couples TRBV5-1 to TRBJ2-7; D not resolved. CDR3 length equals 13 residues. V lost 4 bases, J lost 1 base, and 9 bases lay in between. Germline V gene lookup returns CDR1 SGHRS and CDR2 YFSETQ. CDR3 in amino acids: CASSPTGSYEQYV. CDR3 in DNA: TGCGCCAGCAGCCCAACCGGGTCCTACGAGCAGTACGTC.

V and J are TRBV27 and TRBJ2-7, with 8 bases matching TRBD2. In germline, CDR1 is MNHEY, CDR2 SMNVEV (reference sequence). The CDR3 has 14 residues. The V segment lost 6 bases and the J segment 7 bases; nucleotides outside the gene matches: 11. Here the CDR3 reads CASSPGLAGGEQYF. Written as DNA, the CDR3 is TGTGCCAGCAGCCCGGGGCTAGCGGGTGGGGAGCAGTACTTC.

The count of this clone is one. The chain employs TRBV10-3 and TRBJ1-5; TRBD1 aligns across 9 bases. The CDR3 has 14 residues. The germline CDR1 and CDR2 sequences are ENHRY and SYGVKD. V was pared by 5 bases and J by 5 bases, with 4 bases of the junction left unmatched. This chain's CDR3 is CAISLDRGYQPQHF. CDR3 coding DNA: TGTGCCATCAGTCTGGACAGGGGATATCAGCCCCAGCATTTT.

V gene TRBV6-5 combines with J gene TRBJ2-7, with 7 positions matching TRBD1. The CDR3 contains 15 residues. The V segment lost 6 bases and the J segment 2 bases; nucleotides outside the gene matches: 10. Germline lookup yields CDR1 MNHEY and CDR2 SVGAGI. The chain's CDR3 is CASRLDRKSTYEQYV. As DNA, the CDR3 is TGTGCCAGCAGATTGGACAGGAAATCAACCTACGAGCAGTACGTC.

This CDR3 reads CASSLTDRNEKLFF. CDR3 in DNA: TGTGCCAGCAGCTTGACAGACAGAAATGAAAAACTGTTTTTT. The chain is built from TRBV5-4 and TRBJ1-4, with D perhaps matching TRBD1 (5 bases). Germline V lookup: CDR1 SGHNT, CDR2 YYREEE (reference sequence). V lost 1 base, J lost 5 bases, and 9 bases lay in between. The CDR3 runs 14 residues.

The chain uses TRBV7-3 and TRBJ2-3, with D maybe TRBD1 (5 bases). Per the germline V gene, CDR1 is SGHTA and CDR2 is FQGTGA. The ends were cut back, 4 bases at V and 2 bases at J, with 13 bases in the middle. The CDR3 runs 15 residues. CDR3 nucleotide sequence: TGTGCCAGCAGCTACGACAGCACTTCCACAGATACGCAGTATTTT. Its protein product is CASSYDSTSTDTQYF.

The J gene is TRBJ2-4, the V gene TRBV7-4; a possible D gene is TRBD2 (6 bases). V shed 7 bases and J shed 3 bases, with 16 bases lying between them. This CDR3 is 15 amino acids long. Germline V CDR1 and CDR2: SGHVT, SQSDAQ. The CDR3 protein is CASTPPGVGKNIQYF. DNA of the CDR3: TGTGCCAGCACCCCCCCGGGGGTCGGCAAAAACATTCAGTACTTC. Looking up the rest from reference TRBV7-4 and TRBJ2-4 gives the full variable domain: GAGVSQSPRYKVAKRGRDVALRCDSISGHVTLYWYRQTLGQGSEVLTYSQSDAQRDKSGRPSGRFSAERPERSVSTLKIQRTEQGDSAVYLCASTPPGVGKNIQYFGAGTRLSVL.

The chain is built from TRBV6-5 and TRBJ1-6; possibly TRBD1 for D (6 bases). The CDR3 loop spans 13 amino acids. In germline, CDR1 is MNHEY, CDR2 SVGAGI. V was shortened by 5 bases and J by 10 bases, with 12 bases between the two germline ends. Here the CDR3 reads CASSRGGESPLHF. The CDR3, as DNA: TGTGCCAGCAGTAGGGGGGGTGAGTCACCCCTCCACTTT.

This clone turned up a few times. The CDR3 region has the DNA TGTGCCAGCAGCGTATCCGGGGGGCGTGGAAACACCATATATTTT. Protein: CASSVSGGRGNTIYF. The rearrangement links TRBV9 to TRBJ1-3; D is perhaps TRBD1 (6 bases). The germline V and J ends were trimmed by 1 base and 3 bases, with 11 bases remaining between them. Germline V CDR1 and CDR2: SGDLS, YYNGEE. The CDR3 extends over 15 amino acids.